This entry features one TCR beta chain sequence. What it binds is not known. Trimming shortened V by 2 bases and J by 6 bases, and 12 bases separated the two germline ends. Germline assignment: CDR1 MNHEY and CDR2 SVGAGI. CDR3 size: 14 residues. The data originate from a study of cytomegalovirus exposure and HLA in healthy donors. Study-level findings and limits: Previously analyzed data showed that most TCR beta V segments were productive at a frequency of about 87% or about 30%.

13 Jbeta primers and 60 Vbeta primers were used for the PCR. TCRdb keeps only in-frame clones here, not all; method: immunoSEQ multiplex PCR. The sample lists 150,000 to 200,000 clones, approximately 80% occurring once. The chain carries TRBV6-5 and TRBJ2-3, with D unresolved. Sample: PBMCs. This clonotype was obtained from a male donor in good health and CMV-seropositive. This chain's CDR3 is CASSYKRKADTQYF. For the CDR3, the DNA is TGTGCCAGCAGTTACAAGCGTAAGGCGGATACGCAGTATTTT.